Listed below are T cell receptor beta chains from one sample, sequenced in a study of T cell repertoires in cytomegalovirus infection. TCRdb fed the reads into MiXCR, producing one record per CDR3 protein. The table includes 450,000 to 550,000 distinct CDR3 sequences, under 55% detected once. The antigens for these receptors are not known. Source: cultured PBMCs, taken from culture after CMV antigen stimulation. These receptors originate from a human donor in good health (CMV status not recorded). Some clones in this sample may be carry-over from other donors' samples. CDR3s leave out the opening cysteine and the closing phenylalanine or tryptophan. Each record gives: CDR3 protein, V gene, J gene.

CDR3 protein: ASSQDLGTTGYNEQF
V gene: TRBV4-3
J gene: TRBJ2-1

CDR3 protein: AISDPTVRATEAF
V gene: TRBV10-3
J gene: TRBJ1-1

CDR3 protein: ASSEIDHNEQF
V gene: TRBV25-1
J gene: TRBJ2-1

CDR3 protein: ASSLVTGDSYNSPLH
V gene: TRBV5-1
J gene: TRBJ1-6

CDR3 protein: ASSFGLAPYNEQF
V gene: TRBV7-6
J gene: TRBJ2-1

CDR3 protein: ASSLRGTIDTQY
V gene: TRBV12-3/TRBV12-4
J gene: TRBJ2-3

CDR3 protein: ASSPQDRGGGEKLF
V gene: TRBV12-3/TRBV12-4
J gene: TRBJ1-4

CDR3 protein: ASSPIAGGYSNEQF
V gene: TRBV12-3/TRBV12-4
J gene: TRBJ2-1

CDR3 protein: ASSQVTDAGELF
V gene: TRBV4-3
J gene: TRBJ2-2

CDR3 protein: ASSWDRNKQF
V gene: TRBV7-9
J gene: TRBJ2-1

CDR3 protein: ASSYGVSTNEKLF
V gene: TRBV7-9
J gene: TRBJ1-4

CDR3 protein: ATRDRGHLTSGKGVSGNEQF
V gene: TRBV6-1
J gene: TRBJ2-1

CDR3 protein: ASSYPGGKQY
V gene: TRBV11-2
J gene: TRBJ2-3

CDR3 protein: SVMTSGSKETQY
V gene: TRBV20-1
J gene: TRBJ2-5

CDR3 protein: ASSFLPLTSGYEQY
V gene: TRBV7-2
J gene: TRBJ2-7

CDR3 protein: ASSPPGWVSGNTIY
V gene: TRBV7-8
J gene: TRBJ1-3

CDR3 protein: ASSYLETGELF
V gene: TRBV6-6
J gene: TRBJ2-2

CDR3 protein: ASSRLPDRQDYEQY
V gene: TRBV7-4
J gene: TRBJ2-7

CDR3 protein: ASSQVWWQSNTGELF
V gene: TRBV14
J gene: TRBJ2-2

CDR3 protein: ASSLGREADTQY
V gene: TRBV7-2
J gene: TRBJ2-3

CDR3 protein: ASSSSGGSNEQF
V gene: TRBV7-6
J gene: TRBJ2-1

CDR3 protein: ASSTPPGPQH
V gene: TRBV28
J gene: TRBJ1-5

CDR3 protein: ASRSDLGPSSYNEQF
V gene: TRBV28
J gene: TRBJ2-1

CDR3 protein: ASSYQGGGAIDYEQY
V gene: TRBV11-2
J gene: TRBJ2-7

CDR3 protein: ASSLPGTSGFADTQY
V gene: TRBV5-1
J gene: TRBJ2-3

CDR3 protein: ASSQDRLSSYEQY
V gene: TRBV4-3
J gene: TRBJ2-7

CDR3 protein: ATSREFNSPLH
V gene: TRBV12-3/TRBV12-4
J gene: TRBJ1-6

CDR3 protein: ASSPGTRGYTGELF
V gene: TRBV5-4
J gene: TRBJ2-2

CDR3 protein: ASSSSLADGDTQY
V gene: TRBV7-2
J gene: TRBJ2-3

CDR3 protein: ASSQVPGQGPEAF
V gene: TRBV4-1
J gene: TRBJ1-1

CDR3 protein: ASSPGTYGELF
V gene: TRBV12-3/TRBV12-4
J gene: TRBJ2-2

CDR3 protein: ASSFSHEQY
V gene: TRBV5-3
J gene: TRBJ2-7

CDR3 protein: ASSQWAGAAYEQY
V gene: TRBV7-2
J gene: TRBJ2-7

CDR3 protein: SRRRTESTDTQY
V gene: TRBV20-1
J gene: TRBJ2-3

CDR3 protein: ASSLGLPDTGELF
V gene: TRBV7-2
J gene: TRBJ2-2

CDR3 protein: ASSQGEATNEKLF
V gene: TRBV4-2
J gene: TRBJ1-4

CDR3 protein: ASSQDYPSGRADTQY
V gene: TRBV4-1
J gene: TRBJ2-3

CDR3 protein: ASSLLQTGMETEAF
V gene: TRBV19
J gene: TRBJ1-1

CDR3 protein: ASGSDRGEQF
V gene: TRBV12-5
J gene: TRBJ2-1

CDR3 protein: ASSVIPGPNGKY
V gene: TRBV7-2
J gene: TRBJ2-7

CDR3 protein: ASSFGLAGNEQF
V gene: TRBV7-2
J gene: TRBJ2-1

CDR3 protein: ASSQTSGYEQF
V gene: TRBV4-1
J gene: TRBJ2-1

CDR3 protein: SASESQGQGGQPQH
V gene: TRBV20-1
J gene: TRBJ1-5

CDR3 protein: ASSQLAGVTNEQF
V gene: TRBV2
J gene: TRBJ2-1

CDR3 protein: ASARTSGRAPDTQY
V gene: TRBV4-1
J gene: TRBJ2-3

CDR3 protein: ASSPPTPERADTQY
V gene: TRBV27
J gene: TRBJ2-3

CDR3 protein: ASSALGTDLSQETQY
V gene: TRBV7-6
J gene: TRBJ2-5

CDR3 protein: ASSLVMGTSATQY
V gene: TRBV7-2
J gene: TRBJ2-5

CDR3 protein: ASKPGTGGRQPQH
V gene: TRBV19
J gene: TRBJ1-5

CDR3 protein: ASSLYGGGSTEAF
V gene: TRBV27
J gene: TRBJ1-1

CDR3 protein: ASSPPPTGTDTQY
V gene: TRBV18
J gene: TRBJ2-3

CDR3 protein: ASSGIASGDTQY
V gene: TRBV18
J gene: TRBJ2-3

CDR3 protein: ASSLAGATNEKLF
V gene: TRBV7-9
J gene: TRBJ1-4

CDR3 protein: ASSRDSRASYEQY
V gene: TRBV7-9
J gene: TRBJ2-7

CDR3 protein: ASSPVDATDTQY
V gene: TRBV7-6
J gene: TRBJ2-3

CDR3 protein: ASSLRAGNGNQPQH
V gene: TRBV6-8
J gene: TRBJ1-5

CDR3 protein: AISESVMGRNTEAF
V gene: TRBV10-3
J gene: TRBJ1-1

CDR3 protein: ASSSDIYQPQH
V gene: TRBV6-5
J gene: TRBJ1-5

CDR3 protein: ASSLGTGGDSPLH
V gene: TRBV7-8
J gene: TRBJ1-6

CDR3 protein: AIRNPAKPEQF
V gene: TRBV10-3
J gene: TRBJ2-1